This T cell receptor beta chain was retrieved from a study of T cell responses to AZD1222 COVID-19 vaccine (dated by TCRdb to the early 2020s). In terms of the full investigation: TCR sequencing covered over 230 trial participants: 207 given two doses of AZD1222 and 26 given two doses of MenACWY control vaccine. Trial participants were enrolled by age into subgroups of 18-55, 56-69 and 70-plus years, and around 150, 28 and 57 TCR-sequenced participants, respectively, were included in these subgroups. Broad study findings and their caveats: Conclusions about previously exposed vaccinees were limited because only six or seven AZD1222 recipients were SARS-CoV-2 seropositive at baseline. Epitopes outside the regions mutated in the B.1.351 and B.1.1.7 variants were reportedly recognized by nearly half of the unique spike-specific TCRs. No day 14 peak-response samples were available, so repertoires were characterized only after the peak T cell response. After two AZD1222 doses, spike-specific TCR breadth and depth were significantly higher than at day 0 and than in MenACWY recipients. In the small 56-69-year group, the increase in depth fell short of significance, most likely because of low power. Participants were mostly white British, with more females than males. The authors suggested clonal diversity may have been underestimated. The whole spike protein was spanned by vaccine-associated CD4 TCRs, and dominant responses were seen in regions 160-218 and 743-854.

From the cysteine through the phenylalanine, the CDR3 covers 14 amino acids. The read is trimmed to its CDR3 DNA, 42 bases read in frame from base 1. The germline V gene specifies LGHNA as CDR1 and YSLEER as CDR2. Between the V and J ends, shortened by 0 bases and 3 bases respectively, the junction contains 7 bases. The CDR3 regions of human TCRbeta chains were analyzed by immunosequencing. In the original analysis: TCRs in the repertoires were compared against a reference library of SARS-CoV-2-specific TCRs that had been generated with the MIRA antigen-specificity platform. Breadth was defined as the fraction of unique TCRs that were SARS-CoV-2-associated, and depth was defined as the fraction of total T cells that were SARS-CoV-2-associated. Each spike-specific TCR was assigned to its reactive spike region and to a CD4 or CD8 class using the MIRA data. Log10-transformed breadth and depth values were compared by one-way ANOVA with Sidak's multiple comparisons tests. This immuneACCESS table, as held by TCRdb, lists in-frame sequences with V and J called but not all clones. Of the missing ones, under half trace to an unresolved V gene in checked studies; the others have no known cause. V and J calls and clone size are those listed in that table; D and trimming were worked out from the DNA. Within this sample are 180,000 or so clones, with about nine tenths of them counted one time only. The ten largest make up more than 3.5% of the sample.

The time point label of this sample denotes: about 28 days (+/-7) after the second vaccine dose. The treatment or condition label, as the study defines it: meningococcal conjugate vaccine given as trial control. Vaccinee samples were obtained from the UK trials COV001 and COV002, which included a single-blind randomized controlled phase 2/3 trial of AZD1222 (ChAdOx1 nCoV-19) in healthy adults. Trial participant PBMC samples were collected at day 0 and day 28 after the second dose for TCRbeta chain sequencing. Details on this clone: Its antigen target is currently unknown. Base qualities are not recorded, but no much larger clone differs from it by a single base.

The sequenced sample was peripheral blood, obtained 28 days after the second dose of the MenACWY control vaccine. The chain is assembled from TRBV4-3 and TRBJ2-3, with the D gene uncertain. The TCR sequence derives from an adult who received the MenACWY meningococcal vaccine as a control. For the CDR3, the sequence is CASSQEKLTDTQYF. At the DNA level, the sequence is TGCGCCAGCAGCCAAGAGAAGTTGACAGATACGCAGTATTTT.